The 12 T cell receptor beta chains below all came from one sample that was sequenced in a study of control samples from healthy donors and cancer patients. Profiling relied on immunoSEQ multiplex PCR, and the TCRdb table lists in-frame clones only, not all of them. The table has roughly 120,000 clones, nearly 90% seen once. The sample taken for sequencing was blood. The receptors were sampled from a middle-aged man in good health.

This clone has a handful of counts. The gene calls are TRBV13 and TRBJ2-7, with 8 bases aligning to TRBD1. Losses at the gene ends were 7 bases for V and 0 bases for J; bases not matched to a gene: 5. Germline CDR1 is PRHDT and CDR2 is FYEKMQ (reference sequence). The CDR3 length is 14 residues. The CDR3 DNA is TGTGCCAGCACGACAGGGGACGTCTCCTACGAGCAGTACTTC. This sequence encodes CASTTGDVSYEQYF.

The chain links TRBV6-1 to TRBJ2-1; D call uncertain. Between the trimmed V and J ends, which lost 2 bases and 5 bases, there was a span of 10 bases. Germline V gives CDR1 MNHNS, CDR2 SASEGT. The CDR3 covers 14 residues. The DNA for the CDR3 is TGTGCCAGCAGTGAAAGGTTAGCCAACAATGAGCAGTTCTTC. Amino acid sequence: CASSERLANNEQFF.

This CDR3 is CASSLAMDRIGYTIYF. The CDR3 coding sequence is TGTGCCAGCAGCTTAGCTATGGACAGGATAGGATACACCATATATTTT. The V and J genes are TRBV7-6 and TRBJ1-3; TRBD1 matches 7 bases. V lost 0 bases and J lost 8; bases outside the gene matches: 10. The CDR3 consists of 16 residues. Per germline, CDR1 SGHVS and CDR2 FNYEAQ.

DNA for the CDR3: TGCGCCAGCAGGACTAGCGGGGGGCCCTCGGAGACCCAGTACTTC. Translation gives CASRTSGGPSETQYF. The chain employs TRBV5-1 and TRBJ2-5; 13 bases match TRBD2. Germline CDR1 reads SGHRS; CDR2 reads YFSETQ. V lost 5 bases and J lost 5; bases outside the gene matches: 6. There are 15 residues in the CDR3. The complete variable domain, with remaining parts taken from reference TRBV5-1 and TRBJ2-5, reads KAGVTQTPRYLIKTRGQQVTLSCSPISGHRSVSWYQQTPGQGLQFLFEYFSETQRNKGNFPGRFSGRQFSNSRSEMNVSTLELGDSALYLCASRTSGGPSETQYFGPGTRLLVL.

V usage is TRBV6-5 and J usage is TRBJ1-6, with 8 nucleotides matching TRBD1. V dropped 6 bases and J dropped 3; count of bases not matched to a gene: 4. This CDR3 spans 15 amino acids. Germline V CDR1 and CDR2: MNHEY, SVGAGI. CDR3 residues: CASRGQVDYNSPLHF. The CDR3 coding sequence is TGTGCCAGCAGGGGACAGGTGGACTATAATTCACCCCTCCACTTT.

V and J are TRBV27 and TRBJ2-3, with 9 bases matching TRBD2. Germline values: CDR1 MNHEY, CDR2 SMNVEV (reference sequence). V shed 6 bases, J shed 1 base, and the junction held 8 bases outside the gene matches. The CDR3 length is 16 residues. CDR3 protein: CASRVLGGGGTDTQYF. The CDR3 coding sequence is TGTGCCAGCAGGGTCCTCGGCGGGGGGGGCACAGATACGCAGTATTTT.

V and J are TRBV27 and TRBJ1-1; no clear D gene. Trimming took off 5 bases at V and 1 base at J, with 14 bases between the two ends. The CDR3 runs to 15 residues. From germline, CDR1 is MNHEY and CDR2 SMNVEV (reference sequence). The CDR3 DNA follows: TGTGCCAGCAGTCCCCCCGGGTGGGGGAACACTGAAGCTTTCTTT. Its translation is CASSPPGWGNTEAFF.

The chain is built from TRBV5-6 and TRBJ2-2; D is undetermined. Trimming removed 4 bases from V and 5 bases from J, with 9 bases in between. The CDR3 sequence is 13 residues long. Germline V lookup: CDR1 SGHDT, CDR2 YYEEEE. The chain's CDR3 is CASSPDQTGELFF. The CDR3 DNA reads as TGTGCCAGCAGCCCCGACCAAACCGGGGAGCTGTTTTTT.

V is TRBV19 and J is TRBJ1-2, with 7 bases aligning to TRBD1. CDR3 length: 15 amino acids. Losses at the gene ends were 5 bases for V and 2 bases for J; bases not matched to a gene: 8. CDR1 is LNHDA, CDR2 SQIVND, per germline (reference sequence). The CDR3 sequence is CASSDWDSTNYGYTF. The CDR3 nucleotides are TGTGCCAGTAGTGATTGGGACAGCACGAACTATGGCTACACCTTC.

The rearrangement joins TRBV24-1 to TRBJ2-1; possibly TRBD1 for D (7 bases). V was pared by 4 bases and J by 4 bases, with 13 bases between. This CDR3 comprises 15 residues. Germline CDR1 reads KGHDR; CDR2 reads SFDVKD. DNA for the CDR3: TGTGCCACCAGTGACGACAGGGAGGTGTACAATGAGCAGTTCTTC. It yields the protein CATSDDREVYNEQFF.

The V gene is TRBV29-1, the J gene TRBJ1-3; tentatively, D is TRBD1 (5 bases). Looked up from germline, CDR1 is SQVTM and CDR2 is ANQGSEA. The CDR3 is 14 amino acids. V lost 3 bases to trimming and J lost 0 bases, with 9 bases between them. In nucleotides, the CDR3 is TGCAGCGTTGATCCGGGGGACTCTGGAAACACCATATATTTT. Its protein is CSVDPGDSGNTIYF.

In DNA form, the CDR3 reads TGTGCCAGTAGTCCGGAAGGGTTATACAATGAGCAGTTCTTC. Translating gives CASSPEGLYNEQFF. The chain joins TRBV19 to TRBJ2-1; no reliable D call. Germline CDR1 reads LNHDA; CDR2 reads SQIVND (reference sequence). V was trimmed by 5 bases and J by 4 bases, leaving 12 bases between them. The CDR3 contains 14 residues.